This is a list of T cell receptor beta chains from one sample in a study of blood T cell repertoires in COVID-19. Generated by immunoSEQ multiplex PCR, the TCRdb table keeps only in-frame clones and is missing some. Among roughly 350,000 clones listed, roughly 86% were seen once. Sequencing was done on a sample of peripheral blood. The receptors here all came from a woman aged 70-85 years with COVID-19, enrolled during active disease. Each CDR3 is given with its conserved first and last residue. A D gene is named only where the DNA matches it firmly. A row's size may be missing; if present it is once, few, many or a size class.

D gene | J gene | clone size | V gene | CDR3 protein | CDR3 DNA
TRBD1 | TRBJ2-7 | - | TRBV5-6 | CASSLGQGVYEQYF | TGTGCCAGCAGCTTGGGACAGGGGGTTTACGAGCAGTACTTC
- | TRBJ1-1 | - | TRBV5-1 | CASSLAGKYEAFF | TGCGCCAGCAGTCTTGCGGGAAAGTATGAAGCTTTCTTT
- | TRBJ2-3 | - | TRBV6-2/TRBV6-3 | CASSAGIRDTQYF | TGTGCCAGCAGTGCCGGGATCCGGGATACGCAGTATTTT
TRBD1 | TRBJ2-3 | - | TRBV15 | CATSMLGQGGTDTQYF | TGTGCCACCAGCATGCTAGGACAGGGGGGGACAGATACGCAGTATTTT
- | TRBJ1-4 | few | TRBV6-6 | CASSHPGAGGGVNEKLFF | TGTGCCAGCAGTCACCCAGGGGCCGGAGGGGGGGTTAATGAAAAACTGTTTTTT
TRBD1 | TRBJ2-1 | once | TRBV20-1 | CSAADRAQFF | TGCAGTGCTGCGGACAGGGCACAGTTCTTC
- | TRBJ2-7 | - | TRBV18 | CASSDRNYYEQYF | TGTGCCAGCTCCGACAGGAACTACTACGAGCAGTACTTC
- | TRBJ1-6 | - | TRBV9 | CASSADQANSPLHF | TGTGCCAGCAGCGCAGACCAGGCAAATTCACCCCTCCACTTT
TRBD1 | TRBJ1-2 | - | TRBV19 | CASSPRTGVSYGYTF | TGTGCCAGTAGTCCACGGACAGGGGTTAGCTATGGCTACACCTTC
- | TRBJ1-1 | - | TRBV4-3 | CASRAGETEAFF | TGCGCCAGCAGGGCAGGGGAAACTGAAGCTTTCTTT
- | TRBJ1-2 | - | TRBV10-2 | CASSPGTGLYGYTF | TGCGCCAGCAGTCCTGGGACGGGACTCTATGGCTACACCTTC
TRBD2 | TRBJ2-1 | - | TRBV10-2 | CASSVTSYEQFF | TGCGCCAGCAGTGTGACTAGCTATGAGCAGTTCTTC
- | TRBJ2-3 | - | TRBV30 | CAWSIGGSTDTQYF | TGTGCCTGGAGCATTGGGGGCTCCACAGATACGCAGTATTTT
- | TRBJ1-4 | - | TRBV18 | CASSQRLATNEKLFF | TGTGCCAGCTCACAAAGACTGGCAACTAATGAAAAACTGTTTTTT
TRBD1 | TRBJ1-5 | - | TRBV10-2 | CASSVTGPNNQPQHF | TGCGCCAGCAGCGTGACAGGGCCCAACAATCAGCCCCAGCATTTT
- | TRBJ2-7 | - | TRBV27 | CASSLEYRSGRRGEEYF | TGTGCCAGCAGTTTAGAATACCGAAGTGGAAGGAGGGGAGAGGAGTACTTC
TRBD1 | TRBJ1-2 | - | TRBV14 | CASSRWDRASNYGYTF | TGTGCCAGCAGCCGATGGGACAGAGCTTCTAACTATGGCTACACCTTC
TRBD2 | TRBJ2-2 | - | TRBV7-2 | CASSFPLAGAYTGELFF | TGTGCCAGCAGCTTCCCCCTAGCGGGGGCCTACACCGGGGAGCTGTTTTTT
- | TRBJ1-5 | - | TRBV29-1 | CSVSQGGGNQPQHF | TGCAGCGTTTCACAGGGTGGGGGCAATCAGCCCCAGCATTTT
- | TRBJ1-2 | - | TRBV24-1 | CATSDSRGYTF | TGTGCCACCAGTGATTCGCGGGGCTACACCTTC
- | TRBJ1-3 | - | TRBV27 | CASSPNSGNTIYF | TGTGCCAGCAGTCCCAACTCTGGAAACACCATATATTTT
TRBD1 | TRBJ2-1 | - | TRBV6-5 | CASSSQTGTGPNEQFF | TGTGCCAGCAGTTCCCAGACCGGGACAGGGCCCAATGAGCAGTTCTTC
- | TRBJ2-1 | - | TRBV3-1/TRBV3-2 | CASSRAYNSYNEQFF | TGTGCCAGCAGCCGGGCCTACAACTCCTACAATGAGCAGTTCTTC
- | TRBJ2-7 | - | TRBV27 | CASSLRGGHYEQYF | TGTGCCAGCAGTTTACGCGGGGGCCACTACGAGCAGTACTTC
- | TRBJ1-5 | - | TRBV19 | CASSKWIIQGRNQPQHF | TGTGCCAGTAGTAAATGGATTATACAGGGACGCAATCAGCCCCAGCATTTT
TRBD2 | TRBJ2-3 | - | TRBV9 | CASSVESSGGTDTQYF | TGTGCCAGCAGCGTAGAGTCTAGCGGGGGCACAGATACGCAGTATTTT
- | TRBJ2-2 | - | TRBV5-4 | CASSGQNANTGELFF | TGTGCCAGCAGCGGACAGAACGCGAACACCGGGGAGCTGTTTTTT
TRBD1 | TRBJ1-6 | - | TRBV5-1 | CASSAGTADNSPLHF | TGCGCCAGCAGCGCCGGGACAGCGGATAATTCACCCCTCCACTTT
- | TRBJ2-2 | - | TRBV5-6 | CASSWAGYGELFF | TGTGCCAGCAGCTGGGCGGGGTACGGGGAGCTGTTTTTT
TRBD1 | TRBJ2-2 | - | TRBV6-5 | CASSYGTVNTGELFF | TGTGCCAGCAGTTATGGGACAGTCAACACCGGGGAGCTGTTTTTT
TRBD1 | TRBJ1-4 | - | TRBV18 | CASSSQGASNEKLFF | TGTGCCAGCTCATCACAGGGGGCGTCTAATGAAAAACTGTTTTTT
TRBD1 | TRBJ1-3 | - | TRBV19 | CASRRRGPGNTIYF | TGTGCCAGTAGAAGAAGGGGGCCTGGAAACACCATATATTTT
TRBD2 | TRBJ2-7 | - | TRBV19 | CASSTTIAGGSYEQYF | TGTGCCAGTAGTACCACTATAGCGGGGGGTTCCTACGAGCAGTACTTC